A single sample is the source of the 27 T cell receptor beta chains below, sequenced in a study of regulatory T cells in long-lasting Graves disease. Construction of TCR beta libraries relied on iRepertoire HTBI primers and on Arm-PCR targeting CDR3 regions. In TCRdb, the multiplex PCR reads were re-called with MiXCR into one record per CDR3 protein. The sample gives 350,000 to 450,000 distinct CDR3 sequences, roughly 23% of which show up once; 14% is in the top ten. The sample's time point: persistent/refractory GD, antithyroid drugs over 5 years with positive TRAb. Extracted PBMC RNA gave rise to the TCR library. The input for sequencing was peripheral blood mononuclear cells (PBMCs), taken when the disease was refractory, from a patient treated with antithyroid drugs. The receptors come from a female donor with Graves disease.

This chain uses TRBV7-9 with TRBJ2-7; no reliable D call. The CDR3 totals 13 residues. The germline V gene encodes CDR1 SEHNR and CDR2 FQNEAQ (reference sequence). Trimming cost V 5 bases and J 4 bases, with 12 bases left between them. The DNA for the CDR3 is TGTGCCAGCAGCCCCAAGAGAAGTTACGAGCAGTACTTC. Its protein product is CASSPKRSYEQYF.

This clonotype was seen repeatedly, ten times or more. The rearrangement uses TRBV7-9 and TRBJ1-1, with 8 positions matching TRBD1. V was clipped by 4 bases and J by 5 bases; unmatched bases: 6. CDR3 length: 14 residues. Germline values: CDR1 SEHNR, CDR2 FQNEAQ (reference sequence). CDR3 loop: CASSSTGDWTEAFF. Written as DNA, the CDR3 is TGTGCCAGCAGCTCGACAGGGGATTGGACTGAAGCTTTCTTT.

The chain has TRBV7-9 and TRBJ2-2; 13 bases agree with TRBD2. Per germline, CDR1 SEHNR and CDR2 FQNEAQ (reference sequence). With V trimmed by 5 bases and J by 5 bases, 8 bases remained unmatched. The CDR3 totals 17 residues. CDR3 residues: CASSHTSGRAGTGELFF. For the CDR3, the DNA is TGTGCCAGCAGCCACACTAGCGGGAGGGCCGGGACCGGGGAGCTGTTTTTT.

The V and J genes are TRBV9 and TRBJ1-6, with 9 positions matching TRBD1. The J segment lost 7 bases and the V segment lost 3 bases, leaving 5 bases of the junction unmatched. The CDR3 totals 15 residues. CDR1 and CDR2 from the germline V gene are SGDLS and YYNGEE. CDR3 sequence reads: CASSETGGDNSPLHF. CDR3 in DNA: TGTGCCAGCAGCGAAACAGGGGGCGACAATTCACCCCTCCACTTT.

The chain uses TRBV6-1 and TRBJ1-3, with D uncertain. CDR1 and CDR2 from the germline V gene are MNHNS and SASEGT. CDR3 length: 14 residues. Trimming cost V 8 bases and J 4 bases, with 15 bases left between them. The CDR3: CASAPKGKGNTIYF. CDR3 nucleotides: TGTGCCAGCGCCCCAAAAGGGAAAGGAAACACCATATATTTT.

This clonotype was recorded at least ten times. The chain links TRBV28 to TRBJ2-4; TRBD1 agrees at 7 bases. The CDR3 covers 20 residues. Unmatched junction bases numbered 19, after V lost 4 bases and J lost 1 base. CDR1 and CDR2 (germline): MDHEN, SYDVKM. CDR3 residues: CASSSQGGKGVLFAKNIQYF. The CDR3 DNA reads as TGTGCCAGCAGTTCCCAAGGGGGCAAGGGGGTACTTTTCGCCAAAAACATTCAGTACTTC.

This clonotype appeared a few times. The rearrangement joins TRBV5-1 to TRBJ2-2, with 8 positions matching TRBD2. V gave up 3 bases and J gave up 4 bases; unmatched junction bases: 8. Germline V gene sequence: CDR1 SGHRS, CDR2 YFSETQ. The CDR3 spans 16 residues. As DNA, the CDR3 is TGCGCCAGCAGCTCCGTAGCGGGATGGGGCACCGGGGAGCTGTTTTTT. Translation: CASSSVAGWGTGELFF.

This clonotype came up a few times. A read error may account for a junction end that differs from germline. CDR3 coding DNA: TGCAGTGCTAGAGATCTAACAGCTAACACCGGGGAGCTGGTTTTT. Translated, it gives CSARDLTANTGELVF. The chain carries TRBV20-1 and TRBJ2-2, with a possible D match to TRBD2 (5 bases). This CDR3 is built from 15 residues. Germline V lookup: CDR1 DFQATT, CDR2 SNEGSKA (reference sequence).

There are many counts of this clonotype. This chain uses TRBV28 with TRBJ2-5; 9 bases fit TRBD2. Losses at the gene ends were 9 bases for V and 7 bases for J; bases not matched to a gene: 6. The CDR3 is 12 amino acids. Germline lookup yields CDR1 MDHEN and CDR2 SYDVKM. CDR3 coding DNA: TGTGCCAGTATGGGACTAGCAAGGACCCAGTACTTC. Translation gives CASMGLARTQYF.

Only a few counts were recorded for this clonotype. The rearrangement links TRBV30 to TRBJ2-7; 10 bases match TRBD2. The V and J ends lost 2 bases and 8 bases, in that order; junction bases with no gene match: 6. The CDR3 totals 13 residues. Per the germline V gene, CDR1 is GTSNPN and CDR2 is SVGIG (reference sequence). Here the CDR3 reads CAWSSLAGEKQYF. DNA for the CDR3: TGTGCCTGGAGTAGTCTAGCGGGAGAGAAGCAGTACTTC. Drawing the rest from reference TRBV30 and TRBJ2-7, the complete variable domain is SQTIHQWPATLVQPVGSPLSLECTVEGTSNPNLYWYRQAAGRGLQLLFYSVGIGQISSEVPQNLSASRPQDRQFILSSKKLLLSDSGFYLCAWSSLAGEKQYFGPGTRLTVT.

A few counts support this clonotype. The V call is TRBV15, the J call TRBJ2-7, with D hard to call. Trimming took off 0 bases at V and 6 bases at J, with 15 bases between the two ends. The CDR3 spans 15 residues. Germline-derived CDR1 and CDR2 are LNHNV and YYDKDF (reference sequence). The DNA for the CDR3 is TGTGCCACCAGCAGAGAAGTGGAAAGTGCCTCCGAGCAGTACTTC. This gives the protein CATSREVESASEQYF.

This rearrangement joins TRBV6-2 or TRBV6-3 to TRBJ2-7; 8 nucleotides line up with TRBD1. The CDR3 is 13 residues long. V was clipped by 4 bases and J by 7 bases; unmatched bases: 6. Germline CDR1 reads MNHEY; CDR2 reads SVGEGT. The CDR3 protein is CASSWTGPGEQYF. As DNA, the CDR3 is TGTGCCAGCAGTTGGACAGGGCCTGGGGAGCAGTACTTC.

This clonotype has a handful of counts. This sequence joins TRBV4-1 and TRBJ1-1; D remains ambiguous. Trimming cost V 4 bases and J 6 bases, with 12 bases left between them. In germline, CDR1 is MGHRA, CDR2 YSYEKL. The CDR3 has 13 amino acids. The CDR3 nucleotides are TGCGCCAGCAGCCGAGCGGGGTACCCTGAAGCTTTCTTT. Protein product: CASSRAGYPEAFF.

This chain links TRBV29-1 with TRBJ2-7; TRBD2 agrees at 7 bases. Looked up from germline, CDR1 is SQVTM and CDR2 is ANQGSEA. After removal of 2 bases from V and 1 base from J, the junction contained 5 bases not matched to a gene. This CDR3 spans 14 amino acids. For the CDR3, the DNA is TGCAGCGTTGAAAAAAGCGGGAAGTCCTACGAGCAGTACTTC. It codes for CSVEKSGKSYEQYF.

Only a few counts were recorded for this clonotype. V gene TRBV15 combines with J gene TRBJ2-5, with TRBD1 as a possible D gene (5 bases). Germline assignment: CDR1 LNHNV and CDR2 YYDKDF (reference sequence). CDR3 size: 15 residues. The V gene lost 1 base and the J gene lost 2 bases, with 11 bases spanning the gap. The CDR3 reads CATSRGKPGQETQYF. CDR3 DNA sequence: TGTGCCACCAGCAGAGGGAAGCCAGGGCAAGAGACCCAGTACTTC.

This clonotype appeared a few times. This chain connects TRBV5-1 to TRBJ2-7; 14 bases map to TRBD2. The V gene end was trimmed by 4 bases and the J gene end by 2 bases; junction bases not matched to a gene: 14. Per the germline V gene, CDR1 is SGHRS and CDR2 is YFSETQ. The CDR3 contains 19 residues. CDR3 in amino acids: CASSPRLAGGFGMTYEQYF. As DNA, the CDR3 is TGCGCCAGCAGCCCGAGACTAGCGGGAGGGTTCGGAATGACCTACGAGCAGTACTTC.

The CDR3 sequence is CSVPCGTGARNSPLHF. The CDR3 nucleotides read TGCAGCGTTCCATGTGGGACAGGGGCTAGAAATTCACCCCTCCACTTT. V usage is TRBV29-1 and J usage is TRBJ1-6, with 10 bases identical to TRBD1. The CDR3 spans 16 residues. V gave up 5 bases and J gave up 7 bases; unmatched junction bases: 11. CDR1 and CDR2 (germline): SQVTM, ANQGSEA.

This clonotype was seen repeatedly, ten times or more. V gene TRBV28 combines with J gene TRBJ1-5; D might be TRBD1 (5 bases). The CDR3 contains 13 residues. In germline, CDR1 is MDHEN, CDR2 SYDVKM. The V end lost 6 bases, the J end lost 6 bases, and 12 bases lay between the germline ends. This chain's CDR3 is CASSRAGFQPQHF. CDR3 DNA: TGTGCCAGCAGCCGGGCAGGGTTTCAGCCCCAGCATTTT.

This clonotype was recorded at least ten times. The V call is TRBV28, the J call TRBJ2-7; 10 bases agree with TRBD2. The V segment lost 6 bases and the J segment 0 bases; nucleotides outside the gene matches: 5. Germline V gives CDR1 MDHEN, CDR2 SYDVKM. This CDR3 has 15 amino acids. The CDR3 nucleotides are TGTGCCAGCAGCATAGCGGGAGGCTCCTCCTACGAGCAGTACTTC. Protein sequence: CASSIAGGSSYEQYF.

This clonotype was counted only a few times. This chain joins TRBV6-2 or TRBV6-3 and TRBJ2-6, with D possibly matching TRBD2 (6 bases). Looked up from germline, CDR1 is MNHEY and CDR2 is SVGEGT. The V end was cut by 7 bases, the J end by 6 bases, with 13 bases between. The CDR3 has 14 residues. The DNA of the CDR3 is TGTGCCAGCACCATGGCGGGACTGGCCAACGTCCTGACTTTC. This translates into CASTMAGLANVLTF.

As DNA, the CDR3 is TGTGCCAGCACCTCCGGGGTCTACAATGAGCAGTTCTTC. Amino acids: CASTSGVYNEQFF. The V gene is TRBV28, the J gene TRBJ2-1, with a weak D call TRBD2 (5 bases). V lost 7 bases, J lost 3 bases, and 10 bases lay in between. Germline lookup yields CDR1 MDHEN and CDR2 SYDVKM. This CDR3 is built from 13 residues.

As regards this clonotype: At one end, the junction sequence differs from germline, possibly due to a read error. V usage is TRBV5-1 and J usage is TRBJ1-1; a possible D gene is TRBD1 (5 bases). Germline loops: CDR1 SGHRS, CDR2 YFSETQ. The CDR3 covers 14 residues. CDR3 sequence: CASSLSGLGTETFF. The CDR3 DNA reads TGCGCCAGCAGCCTTTCAGGGCTGGGGACTGAAACTTTCTTT.

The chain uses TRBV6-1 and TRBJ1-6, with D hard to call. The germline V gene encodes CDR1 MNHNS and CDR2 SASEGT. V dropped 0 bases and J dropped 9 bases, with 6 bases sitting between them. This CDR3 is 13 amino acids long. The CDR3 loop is CASSEARFSPLHF. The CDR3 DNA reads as TGTGCCAGCAGTGAAGCTAGGTTTTCACCCCTCCACTTT.

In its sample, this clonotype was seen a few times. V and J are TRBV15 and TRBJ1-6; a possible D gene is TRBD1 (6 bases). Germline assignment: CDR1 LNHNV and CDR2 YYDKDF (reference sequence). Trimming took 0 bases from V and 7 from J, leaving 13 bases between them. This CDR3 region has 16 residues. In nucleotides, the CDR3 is TGTGCCACCAGCAGAGATCGGGGGGGCAGAAATTCACCCCTCCACTTT. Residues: CATSRDRGGRNSPLHF.

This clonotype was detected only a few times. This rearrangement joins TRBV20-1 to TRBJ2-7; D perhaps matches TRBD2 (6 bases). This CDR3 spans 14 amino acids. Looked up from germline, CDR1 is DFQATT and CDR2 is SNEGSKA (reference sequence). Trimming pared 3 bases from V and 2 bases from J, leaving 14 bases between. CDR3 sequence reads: CSASRLAFAYEQYF. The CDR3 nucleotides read TGCAGTGCTAGTCGCCTAGCGTTTGCCTACGAGCAGTACTTC.

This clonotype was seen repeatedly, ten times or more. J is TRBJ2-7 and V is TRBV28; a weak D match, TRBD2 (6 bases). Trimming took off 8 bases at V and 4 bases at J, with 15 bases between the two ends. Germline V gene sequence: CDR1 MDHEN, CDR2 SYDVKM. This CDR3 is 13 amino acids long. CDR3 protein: CASHAGRIYEQYF. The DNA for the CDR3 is TGTGCCAGCCATGCGGGGCGGATATACGAGCAGTACTTC.

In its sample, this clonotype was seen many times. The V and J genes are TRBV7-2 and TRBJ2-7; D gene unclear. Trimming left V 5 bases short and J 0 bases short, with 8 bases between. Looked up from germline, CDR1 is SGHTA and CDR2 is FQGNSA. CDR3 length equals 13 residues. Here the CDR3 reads CASSPRTSYEQYF. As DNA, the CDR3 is TGTGCCAGCAGCCCACGGACCTCCTACGAGCAGTACTTC.